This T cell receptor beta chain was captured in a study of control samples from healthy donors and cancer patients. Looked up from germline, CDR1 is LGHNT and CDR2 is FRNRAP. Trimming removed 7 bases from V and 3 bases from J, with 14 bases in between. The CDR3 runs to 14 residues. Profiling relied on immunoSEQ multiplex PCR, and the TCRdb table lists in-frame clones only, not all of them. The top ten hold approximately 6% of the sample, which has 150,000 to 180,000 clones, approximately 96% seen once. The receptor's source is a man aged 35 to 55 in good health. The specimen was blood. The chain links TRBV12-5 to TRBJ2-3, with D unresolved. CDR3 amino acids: CASALYSVTDTQYF. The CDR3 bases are TGTGCTAGTGCCTTGTACAGTGTAACAGATACGCAGTATTTT.